The 12 T cell receptor beta chains given below trace back to one sample, sequenced in a study of blood T cell repertoires in COVID-19. Clones were read by immunoSEQ multiplex PCR, and TCRdb kept only the in-frame ones, dropping some. The data show roughly 220,000 clones, under 90% seen once. Sequencing was performed on peripheral blood. Every receptor here comes from a woman aged 60 to 75 who had recovered from COVID-19.

V usage is TRBV7-8 and J usage is TRBJ1-5, with TRBD1 matching 8 bases. Looked up from germline, CDR1 is SGHVS and CDR2 is FQNEAQ. CDR3 size: 16 residues. J gave up 5 bases and V 5 bases, and 11 bases lay outside the gene matches. CDR3 loop: CASSHGGDRRYQPQHF. DNA for the CDR3: TGTGCCAGCAGCCACGGAGGGGACAGGAGATATCAGCCCCAGCATTTT.

The rearrangement uses TRBV27 and TRBJ2-1, with TRBD1 matching 8 bases. Germline CDR1 and CDR2: MNHEY and SMNVEV (reference sequence). The trim removed 3 bases at V and 8 bases at J, leaving 6 bases unmatched. CDR3 length: 14 amino acids. As DNA, the CDR3 is TGTGCCAGCAGTTTGAGGACAGGGTTCCATGAGCAGTTCTTC. It codes for CASSLRTGFHEQFF.

This rearrangement joins TRBV18 to TRBJ1-4; D call uncertain. Germline CDR1 reads KGHSH; CDR2 reads LQKENI. Trimming shortened V by 4 bases and J by 2 bases, and 14 bases separated the two germline ends. The length of the CDR3 is 16 residues. DNA for the CDR3: TGTGCCAGCTCACGGGCTCAATCGGCGACTAATGAAAAACTGTTTTTT. The encoded protein is CASSRAQSATNEKLFF.

The chain uses TRBV5-4 and TRBJ1-1; 8 nucleotides match TRBD1. With V trimmed by 3 bases and J by 4 bases, 14 bases remained unmatched. This CDR3 has 17 amino acids. CDR1 and CDR2 from the germline V gene are SGHNT and YYREEE (reference sequence). DNA for the CDR3: TGTGCCAGCAGCTGGGGGGACAGGTCTGCATTAAGCACTGAAGCTTTCTTT. The encoded protein is CASSWGDRSALSTEAFF.

The V and J genes are TRBV30 and TRBJ2-2, with 8 bases that match TRBD1. Germline V gene sequence: CDR1 GTSNPN, CDR2 SVGIG (reference sequence). The CDR3 runs 15 residues. Germline trimming cut 0 bases from V and 2 bases from J; bases unmatched to any gene: 2. The CDR3 loop is CAWSVGQGNTGELFF. CDR3 nucleotide sequence: TGTGCCTGGAGTGTAGGACAGGGAAACACCGGGGAGCTGTTTTTT.

The chain is built from TRBV21-1 and TRBJ2-7; the table names TRBD1, a call not compared with the DNA. TRBV21-1 is a pseudogene. The CDR3 runs to 14 residues. CDR3 region: CASSKVQGSYEQYF. The CDR3 nucleotides are TGTGCCAGCAGCAAAGTACAGGGCTCCTACGAGCAGTACTTC.

This sequence joins TRBV2 and TRBJ1-2; 7 bases agree with TRBD1. V trimming: 5 bases; J trimming: 1 base; junction bases outside the gene matches: 1. The CDR3 is made up of 13 amino acids. Germline CDR1 reads SNHLY; CDR2 reads FYNNEI. The CDR3 sequence: CASSRQGNYGYTF. The CDR3 DNA is TGTGCCAGCAGTCGACAGGGTAACTATGGCTACACCTTC.

This sequence joins TRBV19 and TRBJ2-4; 10 bases fit TRBD1. V trimming: 8 bases; J trimming: 5 bases; junction bases outside the gene matches: 0. This CDR3 region has 12 residues. Germline assignment: CDR1 LNHDA and CDR2 SQIVND (reference sequence). The CDR3 loop is CASGTGENIQYF. The CDR3 nucleotides are TGTGCCAGTGGGACAGGGGAAAACATTCAGTACTTC.

About this clone: Just one base apart from a much larger clone, this may be a read error. The chain joins TRBV5-5 to TRBJ1-2, with 8 bases that match TRBD1. CDR3 length: 13 amino acids. Germline CDR1 reads SGHKS; CDR2 reads YYEKEE (reference sequence). Unmatched junction bases numbered 5, after V lost 5 bases and J lost 5 bases. The CDR3: CASRAGTGYGYTF. The CDR3 bases are TGTGCCAGCAGGGCCGGGACAGGATATGGCTACACCTTC.

The rearrangement links TRBV6-5 to TRBJ1-1; weak D call: TRBD1 (6 bases). The V gene lost 6 bases and the J gene lost 3 bases, with 11 bases spanning the gap. Per germline, CDR1 MNHEY and CDR2 SVGAGI. The length of the CDR3 is 13 residues. The CDR3 region has the DNA TGTGCCAGCAGGGGGGCGCGGTACACTGAAGCTTTCTTT. Its translation is CASRGARYTEAFF.

This chain joins TRBV12-2 and TRBJ2-1; the tabulated D call, TRBD1, remains unverified against the DNA. TRBV12-2 constitutes a pseudogene. CDR3 length: 14 residues. The CDR3 reads CASRLIRGSGEQFF. In DNA form, the CDR3 reads TGTGCAAGTCGCTTAATTAGGGGGTCAGGTGAGCAGTTCTTC.

The rearrangement uses TRBV7-2 and TRBJ1-1; 9 positions match TRBD1. This CDR3 comprises 14 residues. V shed 4 bases and J 5 bases; nucleotides not matched to a gene: 5. Looked up from germline, CDR1 is SGHTA and CDR2 is FQGNSA. CDR3: CASSSTGGRTEAFF. The CDR3, as DNA: TGTGCCAGCAGCTCGACAGGGGGAAGAACTGAAGCTTTCTTT.